This T cell receptor (beta chain) was found in a study of radiation and T cells in renal cell carcinoma. Study-wide results and limits: No pretreatment tumor biopsies were available for baseline clonotypes. Top tumor clonotypes rose in blood 2 weeks post-radiation, then contracted.

Produced via immunoSEQ multiplex PCR; TCRdb's table is partial and in-frame only. The table shows 130,000 to 150,000 clones, with around 88% occurring only once. To note about this clone: Its matching antigen is unknown. At one of its ends the junction is not consistent with the germline gene, which may arise from a read error.

Time point reported: blood 4 weeks post-SBRT, at nephrectomy. Treatment specified: 15 Gy SBRT to primary tumor, nephrectomy 4 weeks later. The receptor comes from a woman aged 50 to 60 with renal cell carcinoma. Here the sequenced sample was blood, taken from a patient whose treatment included radiotherapy and nephrectomy.

The CDR3 spells CASSAREAQYF. For the CDR3, the DNA is TGTGCCAGCAGTGCCCGAGAGGCCCAGTACTTC. The chain uses TRBV6-6 and TRBJ2-5; the D is unclear. Germline-derived CDR1 and CDR2 are MNHNY and SVGAGI (reference sequence). The CDR3 is 11 amino acids.